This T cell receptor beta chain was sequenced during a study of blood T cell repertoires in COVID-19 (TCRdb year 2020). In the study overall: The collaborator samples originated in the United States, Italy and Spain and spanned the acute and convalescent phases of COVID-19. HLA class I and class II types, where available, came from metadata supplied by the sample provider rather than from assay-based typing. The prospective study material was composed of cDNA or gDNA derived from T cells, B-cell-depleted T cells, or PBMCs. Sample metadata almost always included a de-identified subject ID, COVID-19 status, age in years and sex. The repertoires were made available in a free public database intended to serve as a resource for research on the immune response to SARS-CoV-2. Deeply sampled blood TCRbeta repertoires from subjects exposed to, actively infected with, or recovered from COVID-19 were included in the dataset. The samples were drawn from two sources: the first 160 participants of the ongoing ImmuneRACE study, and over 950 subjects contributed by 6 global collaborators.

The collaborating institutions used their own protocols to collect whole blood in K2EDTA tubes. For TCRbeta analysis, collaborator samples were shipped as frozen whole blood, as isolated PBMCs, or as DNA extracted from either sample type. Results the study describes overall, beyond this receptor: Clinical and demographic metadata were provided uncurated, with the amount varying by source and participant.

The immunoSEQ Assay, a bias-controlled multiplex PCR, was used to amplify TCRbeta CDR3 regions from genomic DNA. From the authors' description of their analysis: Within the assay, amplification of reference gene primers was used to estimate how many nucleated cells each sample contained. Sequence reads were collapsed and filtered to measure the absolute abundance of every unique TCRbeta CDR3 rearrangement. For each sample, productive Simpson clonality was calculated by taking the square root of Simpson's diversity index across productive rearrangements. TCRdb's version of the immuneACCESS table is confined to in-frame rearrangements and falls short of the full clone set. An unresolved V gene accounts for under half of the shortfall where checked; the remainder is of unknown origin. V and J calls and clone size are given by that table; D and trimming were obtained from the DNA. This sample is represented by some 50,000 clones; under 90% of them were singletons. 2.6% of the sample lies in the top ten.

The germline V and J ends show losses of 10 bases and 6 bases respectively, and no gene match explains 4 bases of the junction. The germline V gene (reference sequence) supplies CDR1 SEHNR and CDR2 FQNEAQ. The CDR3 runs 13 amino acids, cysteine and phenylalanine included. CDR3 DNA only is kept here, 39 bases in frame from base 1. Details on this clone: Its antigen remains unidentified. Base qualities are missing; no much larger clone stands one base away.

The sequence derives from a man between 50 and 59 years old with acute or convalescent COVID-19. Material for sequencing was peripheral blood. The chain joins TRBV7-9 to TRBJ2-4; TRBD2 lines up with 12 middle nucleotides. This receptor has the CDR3 CANEGLAGNIQYF. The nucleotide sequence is TGTGCCAACGAGGGACTAGCGGGAAACATTCAGTACTTC.